This T cell receptor (beta chain) was retrieved from a study of read filtering for tumor transcriptome and immune sequencing. Study-wide findings and caveats: Even smaller IR-seq throughput identified most shared clonotypes.

This library used approximately 390 ng RNA and molecular barcoded adaptors spanning alpha/delta and beta/gamma chains. TCRdb independently ran MiXCR on the reads; one entry per CDR3 protein. This table holds tens of thousands of distinct CDR3 sequences, less than 20% found once. This clonotype was seen a few times. Its target is unknown. The sequencing sample was made of a population of CD138-negative cells sorted from bone marrow. This sequence was found in a donor aged 40 or over with multiple myeloma.

The CDR3 DNA is TGTGCCAGCCGTCCCCTAGGCAATGAGCAGTTCTTC. Translated, it gives CASRPLGNEQFF. The chain employs TRBV7-9 and TRBJ2-1; D gene uncertain. The CDR3 extends over 12 amino acids. Between the trimmed V and J ends, which lost 8 bases and 6 bases, there was a span of 11 bases. CDR1 is SEHNR and CDR2 is FQNEAQ in the germline V gene (reference sequence). Full variable domain (missing parts from reference TRBV7-9 and TRBJ2-1): DTGVSQNPRHKITKRGQNVTFRCDPISEHNRLYWYRQTLGQGPEFLTYFQNEAQLEKSRLLSDRFSAERPKGSFSTLEIQRTEQGDSAMYLCASRPLGNEQFFGPGTRLTVL.